This TCR beta chain was sequenced for a study of CD8+CD57+ T cells in acquired aplastic anemia (dated by TCRdb to between 2018 and 2020). The study in broad terms: On average, sorted CD4+ and CD8+ cells yielded approximately 3 ug of extracted DNA, with a range of about 0.19 to 30 ug. Mean read counts for healthy donor samples were around 10 million for CD4+ cells and fewer than 12 million for CD8+ cells.

Genomic DNA served as template for TCR beta VDJ combination and CDR3 sequence profiling. An Illumina HiSeq 2000 was used for TCR repertoire sequencing. Processing in the source paper ran as follows. TRBV/TRBJ rearrangement plots, CDR3 size and DJ length profiles, and Simpson's diversity index were used to assess repertoires. The most abundant DNA sequence in the deep sequencing data was taken as the immunodominant clone. CDR3 amino acid sequences were checked for sharing between subjects and were compared against published repertoires and the VDJdb database. Through fastp at Q25 and MiXCR, TCRdb rebuilt clones from the public reads, retaining in-frame beta chains. Every distinct CDR3 protein forms one entry, paired with its most common genes and DNA. For this entry, the V and J calls and clone size follow TCRdb and not the study's own pipeline. The sample table records 200,000 to 250,000 distinct CDR3 sequences; roughly 57% of these occur just once. 25% to 35% of the sample comes from the top ten.

Reading the germline V gene gives CDR1 SGHTA and CDR2 FQGNSA. V loses 4 bases of germline sequence and J loses 2 bases, and the interval between the two ends is 9 bases. Including the terminal cysteine and phenylalanine, the CDR3 comprises 13 residues. The sequence is cut down to CDR3 DNA, 39 bases in frame from base 1. Points on this clonotype: Its antigen is still unknown. No base qualities exist here, and no much larger clone lies one base off it.

The investigation overall reported the following: CD8+ Simpson's diversity did not differ significantly between patients and healthy controls (P=0.060). Although 25 to 30 CD8+ CDR3 sequences were shared by patients and controls, these sequences appeared highly expressed in patients and within the immunodominant clones of patients.

The study deep-sequenced TCR repertoires of sorted CD4+ and CD8+ blood T cells from severe aplastic anemia patients and healthy subjects. Ficoll-Paque density gradient centrifugation was used to isolate peripheral blood mononuclear cells. Before DNA was extracted, CD4+ and CD8+ T cells were sorted using either FACS or magnetic beads. Source material: sorted CD4+, CD8+, or CD8+CD57+ T cells (not recorded which) from PBMCs. The sequence was collected from a human donor in good health. The chain is assembled from TRBV7-2 and TRBJ2-7, with no confident D gene call. In nucleotide form, the sequence is TGTGCCAGCAGCTCCGAGCCAGCCTACGAGCAGTACTTC. Protein translation: CASSSEPAYEQYF.